This TCR beta chain was sequenced during a study of T cell responses to AZD1222 COVID-19 vaccine. The V segment lost 4 bases and the J segment 6 bases; nucleotides outside the gene matches: 1. Germline assignment: CDR1 LGHNA and CDR2 YNFKEQ. CDR3 length: 13 residues. The repertoire was sequenced with immunoSEQ multiplex PCR; TCRdb's copy has only in-frame clones and lacks some. The profile covers 110,000 to 150,000 clones, with about 91% appearing a single time and under 2% taken by the ten largest. The TCR was taken from an adult in good health. The sequenced sample was peripheral blood, obtained on day 0 of AZD1222 vaccination. This chain links TRBV4-2 with TRBJ2-3; 10 bases agree with TRBD2. The CDR3, as DNA: TGTGCCAGCAGCCTGACTAGCGGGGATACGCAGTATTTT. Translation gives CASSLTSGDTQYF.